This TCR beta chain originates from a study of OX40 agonist ivuxolimab in advanced cancers. Sequenced by immunoSEQ multiplex PCR; TCRdb stores in-frame clones only, minus some. The sample lists around 70,000 clones; about 90% were seen once. Comments on this clone: Its antigen is unknown.

This CDR3 spans 14 amino acids. Losses at the gene ends were 4 bases for V and 1 base for J; bases not matched to a gene: 2. CDR1 is MGHDK, CDR2 SYGVNS, per germline. Findings and limits, study-wide: Researchers report that CD8+ T cells had, on average, more expanded clones than CD4+. At 0.1 to 3.0 mg/kg and by week 6, CD4+ and CD8+ T cells in the blood had expanded clonally.

The genes are TRBV25-1 and TRBJ2-7; 9 bases map to TRBD1. The sample here was CD4+ or CD8+ T cells sorted from blood, taken in a trial of the OX40 agonist ivuxolimab. This clonotype originated in an adult with an advanced solid tumor such as melanoma, head and neck, liver or kidney cancer. The CDR3 coding sequence is TGTGCCAGCAGTGGGGACAGGGATTCCTACGAGCAGTACTTC. Its protein product is CASSGDRDSYEQYF.